The 12 T cell receptor beta chains below all came from one sample that was sequenced in a study of cytomegalovirus exposure and HLA in healthy donors. The primer mix had 60 Vbeta and 13 Jbeta primers. Some clones are missing from TCRdb's copy, which holds only in-frame ones; the method was immunoSEQ multiplex PCR. The table has roughly 170,000 clones, around three quarters seen once. The sequenced sample consisted of PBMCs. The source is a boy aged 5-17 years in good health and CMV-seronegative.

The chain carries TRBV7-8 and TRBJ2-5; D is perhaps TRBD2 (5 bases). This CDR3 spans 18 amino acids. V lost 0 bases and J lost 3, with 20 bases in between. Germline V gene sequence: CDR1 SGHVS, CDR2 FQNEAQ. The CDR3 DNA reads as TGTGCCAGCAGCTTAGCGGGGAACGGGGATCCCCAAGAAGAGACCCAGTACTTC. This gives the protein CASSLAGNGDPQEETQYF.

The chain employs TRBV2 and TRBJ2-2, with a weak D call TRBD2 (5 bases). The CDR3 runs to 16 residues. The V and J ends lost 1 base and 10 bases respectively, with 19 bases between them. From germline, CDR1 is SNHLY and CDR2 FYNNEI. CDR3 region: CASSEGRRKTREELFF. Here the CDR3 DNA reads TGTGCCAGCAGTGAAGGTAGAAGGAAAACCCGGGAGGAGCTGTTTTTT.

The CDR3 protein is CASSTPGTGSVNEQFF. Written as DNA, the CDR3 is TGTGCCAGTAGTACCCCCGGGACAGGGTCCGTCAATGAGCAGTTCTTC. The chain couples TRBV19 to TRBJ2-1; 9 bases fit TRBD1. This CDR3 has 16 amino acids. With 4 bases clipped from V and 6 bases from J, the junction kept 10 bases outside the gene matches. The germline CDR1 and CDR2 sequences are LNHDA and SQIVND (reference sequence).

The chain recombines TRBV5-1 with TRBJ1-1; no clear D gene. This CDR3 has 15 amino acids. V lost 1 base to trimming and J lost 5 bases, with 15 bases between them. Germline loops: CDR1 SGHRS, CDR2 YFSETQ. As DNA, the CDR3 is TGCGCCAGCAGCTTGTCGGGGAATTGGAGGACTGAAGCTTTCTTT. This translates into CASSLSGNWRTEAFF.

In its sample, this clone was seen once. V usage is TRBV2 and J usage is TRBJ1-5, with D perhaps matching TRBD1 (6 bases). The CDR3 contains 15 residues. CDR1 is SNHLY and CDR2 is FYNNEI in the germline V gene. V lost 6 bases and J 6 bases, leaving 18 bases between the germline ends. The CDR3 nucleotides are TGTGCCAGCAGCGTTGATGCAGGGGCAGGTCAGCCCCAGCATTTT. This codes for CASSVDAGAGQPQHF.

This clone was observed once. The V gene is TRBV11-3, the J gene TRBJ2-3; maybe TRBD2 (6 bases). The V end was cut by 3 bases, the J end by 2 bases, with 9 bases between. There are 14 residues in the CDR3. Germline lookup yields CDR1 SGHNT and CDR2 YENEEA. The CDR3 protein is CASSLGLNTDTQYF. The CDR3 DNA follows: TGTGCCAGCAGCTTGGGACTGAACACAGATACGCAGTATTTT.

The chain links TRBV29-1 to TRBJ2-6, with D possibly being TRBD2 (5 bases). Looked up from germline, CDR1 is SQVTM and CDR2 is ANQGSEA. Between the trimmed V and J ends, which lost 6 bases and 0 bases, there was a span of 6 bases. CDR3 length: 13 residues. For the CDR3, the DNA is TGCAGCGTGGGAGACTCTGGGGCCAACGTCCTGACTTTC. Amino acids: CSVGDSGANVLTF.

This rearrangement joins TRBV25-1 to TRBJ2-7, with 9 bases lining up with TRBD1. After removal of 8 bases from V and 6 bases from J, the junction contained 23 bases not matched to a gene. CDR1 and CDR2 (germline): MGHDK, SYGVNS. This CDR3 contains 18 residues. The CDR3 sequence: CASSKTAPWDRVGSEQYF. The CDR3, as DNA: TGTGCCAGCTCCAAGACCGCCCCGTGGGACAGGGTCGGCAGCGAGCAGTACTTC.

The chain has TRBV19 and TRBJ1-4; possibly TRBD1 for D (6 bases). V was cut by 6 bases and J by 4 bases, with 15 bases left in between. The germline V gene encodes CDR1 LNHDA and CDR2 SQIVND (reference sequence). The CDR3 is 15 residues long. CDR3 region: CASRKRQVVNEKLFF. The CDR3 DNA is TGTGCCAGTAGGAAACGACAGGTCGTTAATGAAAAACTGTTTTTT. Variable domain in full (rest from reference TRBV19 and TRBJ1-4): DGGITQSPKYLFRKEGQNVTLSCEQNLNHDAMYWYRQDPGQGLRLIYYSQIVNDFQKGDIAEGYSVSREKKESFPLTVTSAQKNPTAFYLCASRKRQVVNEKLFFGSGTQLSVL.

In its sample, this clone was seen a few times. This chain joins TRBV5-4 and TRBJ1-1; tentatively, D is TRBD1 (5 bases). Trimming pared 2 bases from V and 5 bases from J, leaving 7 bases between. In germline, CDR1 is SGHNT, CDR2 YYREEE (reference sequence). The CDR3 runs to 12 residues. CDR3 sequence reads: CASSFHRTEAFF. In DNA, the CDR3 is TGTGCCAGCAGCTTCCACAGGACTGAAGCTTTCTTT.

The chain recombines TRBV5-8 with TRBJ1-5; weak D call: TRBD1 (5 bases). V was clipped by 0 bases and J by 5 bases, with 12 bases between them. This CDR3 comprises 15 residues. Per germline, CDR1 SGHTS and CDR2 YDEGEE. This CDR3 is CASSLGAGWDQPQHF. The CDR3 coding sequence is TGTGCCAGCAGCTTGGGGGCAGGGTGGGATCAGCCCCAGCATTTT.

The chain recombines TRBV5-1 with TRBJ2-7; a possible D gene is TRBD1 (6 bases). The CDR3 runs to 14 residues. Germline lookup yields CDR1 SGHRS and CDR2 YFSETQ. V was clipped by 0 bases and J by 5 bases, with 12 bases between them. CDR3 in DNA: TGCGCCAGCAGCTTGGGATCAGGGGCCCACGAGCAGTACTTC. This gives the protein CASSLGSGAHEQYF.